A single sample is the source of the 5 T cell receptor beta chains below, sequenced in a study of shared T cell receptors in the human thymus. Profiling relied on immunoSEQ multiplex PCR, and the TCRdb table lists in-frame clones only, not all of them. The sample contains approximately 400,000 clones, about 95% of which appear only once. Sequenced: thymocytes. Receptors originate from a human donor.

In this sample, this clone turned up a few times. The chain has TRBV9 and TRBJ1-1; no reliable D call. Germline CDR1 and CDR2: SGDLS and YYNGEE. V dropped 0 bases and J dropped 1 base, with 7 bases sitting between them. This CDR3 has 14 amino acids. The DNA for the CDR3 is TGTGCCAGCAGCGTAGGACGGAGGAACACTGAAGCTTTCTTT. Its protein is CASSVGRRNTEAFF.

The chain recombines TRBV28 with TRBJ2-1, with D possibly TRBD1 on 5 matching bases. V shed 3 bases and J shed 0 bases, with 12 bases lying between them. Germline CDR1 MDHEN, CDR2 SYDVKM. CDR3 length equals 16 residues. DNA for the CDR3: TGTGCCAGCAGTTTTAGGGGCCTACTCTCCTACAATGAGCAGTTCTTC. Residues: CASSFRGLLSYNEQFF. Full variable domain (outside the CDR3, taken from reference TRBV28 and TRBJ2-1): DVKVTQSSRYLVKRTGEKVFLECVQDMDHENMFWYRQDPGLGLRLIYFSYDVKMKEKGDIPEGYSVSREKKERFSLILESASTNQTSMYLCASSFRGLLSYNEQFFGPGTRLTVL.

This clone was seen a single time. The rearrangement joins TRBV19 to TRBJ1-2; tentatively, D is TRBD1 (5 bases). Trimming left V 5 bases short and J 4 bases short, with 17 bases between. CDR1 LNHDA and CDR2 SQIVND come from the germline V gene (reference sequence). The CDR3 covers 15 residues. The CDR3 DNA is TGTGCCAGTAGTTGGGACTATCGGTTCCCCTATGGCTACACCTTC. This gives the protein CASSWDYRFPYGYTF.

With respect to this clone: Other DNA sequences in the sample encode the same CDR3. The chain is built from TRBV2 and TRBJ2-7; the D is unclear. V was pared by 4 bases and J by 2 bases, with 3 bases between. CDR3 length: 11 amino acids. Germline V gives CDR1 SNHLY, CDR2 FYNNEI. CDR3 amino acids: CASSGTYEQYF. In DNA form, the CDR3 reads TGTGCCAGCAGTGGAACCTACGAGCAGTACTTC.

This clone was seen only once. The gene calls are TRBV4-1 and TRBJ2-6; 8 bases are a match to TRBD1. CDR1 is MGHRA, CDR2 YSYEKL, per germline. The CDR3 is 17 residues long. J was trimmed by 4 bases and V by 4 bases; bases with no gene match: 9. CDR3 in amino acids: CASSPGARGPGANVLTF. In nucleotides, the CDR3 is TGCGCCAGCAGCCCGGGGGCCAGGGGGCCCGGGGCCAACGTCCTGACTTTC.